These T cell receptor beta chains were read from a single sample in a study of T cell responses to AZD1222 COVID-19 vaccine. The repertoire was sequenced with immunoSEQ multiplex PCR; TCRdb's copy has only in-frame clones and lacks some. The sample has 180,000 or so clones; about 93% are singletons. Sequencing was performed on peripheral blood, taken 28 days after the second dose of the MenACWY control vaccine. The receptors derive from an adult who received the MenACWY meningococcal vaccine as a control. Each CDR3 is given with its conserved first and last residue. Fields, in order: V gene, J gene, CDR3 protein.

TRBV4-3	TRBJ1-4	CASSQSPSSSQGREKLFF
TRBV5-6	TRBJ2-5	CASETLGGPGETQYF
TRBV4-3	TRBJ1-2	CASSTGGRSDGYTF
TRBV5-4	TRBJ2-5	CASSSGGTEETQYF
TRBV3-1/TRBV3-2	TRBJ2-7	CASSQAGRDYEQYF
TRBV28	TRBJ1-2	CASSSSGQFYGYTF
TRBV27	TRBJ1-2	CASSLGIRRGGYTF
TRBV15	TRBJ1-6	CATRTGVDSPLHF
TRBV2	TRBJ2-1	CASKLSQGAYNEQFF
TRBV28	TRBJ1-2	CASSFYRPSYGYTF
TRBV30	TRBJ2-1	CAWGTPPYNEQFF
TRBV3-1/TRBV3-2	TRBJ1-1	CASSQGTEAFF
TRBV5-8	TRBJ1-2	CASSLQGAEGYTF
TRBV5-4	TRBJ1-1	CASTRQGATEAFF
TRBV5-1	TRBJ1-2	CASSPQEFAYGYTF
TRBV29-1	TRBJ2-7	CSVAVEGLYEQYF
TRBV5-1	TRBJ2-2	CASSSGTTGELFF
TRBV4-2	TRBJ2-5	CASSKKAGTAQETQYF
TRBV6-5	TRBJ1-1	CASRISARNTEAFF
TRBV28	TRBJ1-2	CASSSRQGASTNYGYTF
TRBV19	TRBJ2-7	CASSRDRDFYEQYF
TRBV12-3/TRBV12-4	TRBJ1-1	CASRAGMNTEAFF
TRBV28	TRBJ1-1	CASGVGTANGEAFF
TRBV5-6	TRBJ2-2	CASSFLSQGTGELFF
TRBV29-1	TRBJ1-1	CSAGTEGDAEAFF
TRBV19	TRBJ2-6	CASSPGRLSGANVLTF
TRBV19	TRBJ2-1	CASSAPFSAGAHGQFF